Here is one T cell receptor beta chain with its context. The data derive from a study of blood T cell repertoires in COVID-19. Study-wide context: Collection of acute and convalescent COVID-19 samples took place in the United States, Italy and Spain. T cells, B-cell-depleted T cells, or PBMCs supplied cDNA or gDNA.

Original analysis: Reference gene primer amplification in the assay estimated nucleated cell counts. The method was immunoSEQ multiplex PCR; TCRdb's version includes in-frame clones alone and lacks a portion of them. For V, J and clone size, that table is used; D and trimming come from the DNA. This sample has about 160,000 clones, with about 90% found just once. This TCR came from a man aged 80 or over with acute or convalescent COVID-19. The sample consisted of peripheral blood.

The CDR3 DNA reads as TGTGCCATCAGTGAGACTAGCGGGGGTATAATTGATACGCAGTATTTT. Amino acids: CAISETSGGIIDTQYF. The V call is TRBV10-3, the J call TRBJ2-3; 11 bases are a match to TRBD2. Per the germline V gene, CDR1 is ENHRY and CDR2 is SYGVKD. The CDR3 is made up of 16 amino acids. V trimming: 2 bases; J trimming: 6 bases; junction bases outside the gene matches: 7.